This TCR beta chain appears in the sequencing data of a study of CD8 T cells in Susac syndrome. Random hexamers primed reverse transcription of about 0.5 to 1 ug RNA. Amplification of TCR beta CDR3 by immunoSEQ multiplex PCR spanned 54 Vbeta and 13 Jbeta. Via MiXCR, TCRdb re-called the immunoSEQ multiplex PCR reads, giving one row per CDR3 protein. The sample carries about 120,000 distinct CDR3 sequences, less than 95% recorded once. In this sample, this clonotype turned up once. The germline V and J ends were trimmed by 4 bases and 5 bases, with 15 bases remaining between them. The CDR3 length is 15 residues. Germline V lookup: CDR1 SGHRS, CDR2 YFSETQ. The patients serving as multiple sclerosis controls were treatment-naive. They had stable or active relapsing-remitting disease and fulfilled revised McDonald criteria. FACS enriched CD8+ TEMRA cells, while bulk CD8+ and CD4+ were negatively isolated.

The TCR comes from a human donor with multiple sclerosis. V and J are TRBV5-1 and TRBJ2-2; TRBD1 might be the D (5 bases). Sequenced input: CD4+ T cells from PBMCs. CDR3 amino acids: CASSPDDRGTGELFF. The DNA of the CDR3 is TGCGCCAGCAGCCCGGACGATAGGGGTACCGGGGAGCTGTTTTTT.